The present T cell receptor (beta chain) was sequenced within a study of CD8 T cells in Susac syndrome. An amount of RNA that ranged from about 0.45 to 1 ug was reverse transcribed with random hexamers. TCRdb re-analysed the immunoSEQ multiplex PCR reads in MiXCR, keeping a single row per CDR3 protein. The table records hundreds of thousands of distinct CDR3 sequences, around 85% of them present only once. Germline V gene data show CDR1 as SNHLY and CDR2 as FYNNEI. V lost 6 bases, J lost 2 bases, and 14 bases lay in between. This CDR3 contains 14 residues. The specimen sequenced was CD8+ T cells from PBMCs. V is TRBV2 and J is TRBJ2-7, with D possibly being TRBD1 (5 bases). The clonotype comes from a human donor with multiple sclerosis. CDR3 in amino acids: CASSPSGLPYEQYF. CDR3 sequence (DNA): TGTGCCAGCAGCCCCTCAGGGCTACCCTACGAGCAGTACTTC.